The subject of this entry is one T cell receptor (beta chain). Its specific antigen is unknown. No much larger clonotype is one base removed from it; base qualities were not supplied. Instrument on record: Illumina NovaSeq 6000. TCRalpha and TCRbeta cDNA libraries were built by 5'RACE with constant-segment primers, adding sample barcodes and unique molecular identifiers. RNA was extracted from every sample with Trizol reagent. Libraries were amplified in two PCR steps, with a second sample barcode and Illumina TruSeq adapters added in the second step. The libraries were sequenced on an Illumina NovaSeq using 2 x 150 bp paired-end reads. In the source study's methods: With migec v1.2.7, reads were demultiplexed and then collapsed into UMI-guided consensus sequences. Using mixcr v2.1.11, the UMI consensuses were aligned to TRA and TRB V and J templates and assembled into clonotypes. Clonotypes were classified as expanded or contracted when called significant by both edgeR and NoisET, with noise models trained on biological replicates. For edgeR calls, the thresholds were a false discovery rate-adjusted p below 0.01 and a log2 fold-change of 1. PCA with hierarchical clustering of max-normalized trajectories of the 1000 most abundant clonotypes was used as exploratory dynamics analysis. The CD4 or CD8 phenotype of responding clones was assigned using the separately sequenced CD4+ and CD8+ repertoires. TCRdb reanalyzed the raw reads on its own, using fastp at Q25 for trimming and MiXCR for clone calling, and kept in-frame beta chains. Rows matching on CDR3 protein sequence are summarized as one entry with the most common DNA and genes. TCRdb's processing, not the study's, gives the V and J calls here. Here the sample has around 370,000 distinct CDR3 sequences; around 21% occur a single time. The top ten clonotypes cover roughly an eighth of the sample.

This sample is drawn from a study of T-cell memory formation after mild COVID-19 (dated by TCRdb to the early 2020s). As for the study more broadly: Most TCR sequence clusters were specific to one of the two donors. Longitudinal TCRalpha and TCRbeta repertoire sequencing tracked T-cell clones expanding and contracting after mild COVID-19 in two donors. The cohort comprised two young, previously healthy adult volunteers, one female and one male. Summary of the overall study and its limitations: Whether the second-wave clones peaking on day 37 were SARS-CoV-2 specific was not confirmed. Some responding clones were detected in pre-infection memory, suggesting pre-existing cross-reactive memory T cells joined the SARS-CoV-2 response. Contracting CD4+ clones appeared mostly in the CM and EM memory subsets, whereas CD8+ clones were enriched in EMRA. Clones contracting from day 15 to 85 had balanced CD4/CD8 phenotypes, while a second wave expanding from day 15 to 37 was biased towards CD4+. Only two mild cases were covered in the study, and larger cohorts including severe cases with pre-infection samples were considered necessary.

Ficoll-Paque density gradient centrifugation was used to isolate PBMCs. From V the trimming removes 0 bases and from J it removes 5 bases, while the gene matches leave 6 bases of the junction unaccounted for. CDR3 length: 15 amino acids, cysteine to phenylalanine. Only CDR3 DNA is held: 45 bases, read in frame from base 1. Via the germline V gene (reference sequence), CDR1 is DFQATT and CDR2 SNEGSKA. Sequenced material: PBMCs or a T cell subset sorted from them (not recorded which). In this chain, TRBV20-1 is recombined with TRBJ2-1; 8 bases in between match TRBD2. The source of this sequence is an adult woman who had mild COVID-19 (a few samples of this study predate the infection). The sample titles of this study are shuffled in the database, so cell type and time point are left out; the donor was told from shared clones. The CDR3 region has the sequence CSARDNGRADNEQFF. The nucleotides are TGCAGTGCTAGAGATAACGGGAGGGCCGACAATGAGCAGTTCTTC.